This T cell receptor (beta chain) was captured in a study of blood T cells in healthy people across ages. Study background: Template switching caught about one barcoded beta molecule for each two T cells. Study-level results: Higher diversity and more naive CD4+ cells were features of long-lived donors, compared to aged donors.

A second PCR, run for about 7 to 11 cycles, used a sample-barcoded 5' primer plus a J-beta primer mix. TCRdb fed the 5' RACE reads into MiXCR, producing one record per CDR3 protein. This sample has approximately 1.5 million distinct CDR3 sequences, with approximately 43% found just once. CDR1 SGHRS and CDR2 YFSETQ come from the germline V gene. The junction had 3 bases not matched to a gene; V was cut back by 5 bases and J by 5 bases. The CDR3 runs 14 residues. Remarks on this clonotype: Its matching antigen is unknown.

Each individual donor underwent a draw of approximately 9.6 milliliters of peripheral blood. Total RNA was extracted at no less than 6 micrograms per sample. Input material: blood. This clonotype was obtained from a woman aged 18-35 years in good health. The chain carries TRBV5-1 and TRBJ2-1; 11 bases line up with TRBD2. CDR3 loop: CASSTSGRDNEQFF. CDR3 nucleotides: TGCGCCAGCAGTACTAGCGGGAGAGACAATGAGCAGTTCTTC. Drawing the rest from reference TRBV5-1 and TRBJ2-1, the complete variable domain is KAGVTQTPRYLIKTRGQQVTLSCSPISGHRSVSWYQQTPGQGLQFLFEYFSETQRNKGNFPGRFSGRQFSNSRSEMNVSTLELGDSALYLCASSTSGRDNEQFFGPGTRLTVL.